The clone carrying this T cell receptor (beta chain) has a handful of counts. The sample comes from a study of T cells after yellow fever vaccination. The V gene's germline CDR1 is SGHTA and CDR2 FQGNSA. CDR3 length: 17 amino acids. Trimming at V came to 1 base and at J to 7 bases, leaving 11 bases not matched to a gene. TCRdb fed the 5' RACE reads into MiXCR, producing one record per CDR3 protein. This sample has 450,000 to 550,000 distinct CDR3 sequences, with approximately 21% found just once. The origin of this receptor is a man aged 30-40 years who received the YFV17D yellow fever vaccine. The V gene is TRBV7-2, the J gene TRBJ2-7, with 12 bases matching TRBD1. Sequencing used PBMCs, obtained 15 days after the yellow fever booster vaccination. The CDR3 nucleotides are TGTGCCAGCAGCTTAGGAAGGGGACAGGGGGCGCCGTATGAGCAGTACTTC. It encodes CASSLGRGQGAPYEQYF.